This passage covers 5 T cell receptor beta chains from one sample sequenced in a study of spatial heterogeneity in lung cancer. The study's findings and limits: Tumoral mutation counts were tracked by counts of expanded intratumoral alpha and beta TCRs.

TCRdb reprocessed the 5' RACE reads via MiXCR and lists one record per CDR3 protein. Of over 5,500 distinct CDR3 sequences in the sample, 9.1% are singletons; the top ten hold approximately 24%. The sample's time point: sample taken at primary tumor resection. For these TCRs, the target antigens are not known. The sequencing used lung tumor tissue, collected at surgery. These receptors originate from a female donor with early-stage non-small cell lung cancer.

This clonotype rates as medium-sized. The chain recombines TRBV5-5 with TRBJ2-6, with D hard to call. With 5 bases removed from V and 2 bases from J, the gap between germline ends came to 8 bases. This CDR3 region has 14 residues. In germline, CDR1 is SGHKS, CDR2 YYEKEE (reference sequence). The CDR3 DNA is TGTGCCAGCAGTCCTAACCCTGGGGCCAACGTCCTGACTTTC. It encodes CASSPNPGANVLTF.

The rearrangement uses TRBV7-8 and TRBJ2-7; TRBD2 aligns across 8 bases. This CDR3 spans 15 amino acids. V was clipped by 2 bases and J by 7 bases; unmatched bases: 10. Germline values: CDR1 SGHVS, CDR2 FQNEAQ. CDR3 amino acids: CASSLLRGAMEEQYF. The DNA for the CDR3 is TGTGCCAGCAGCTTACTGCGGGGGGCTATGGAGGAGCAGTACTTC.

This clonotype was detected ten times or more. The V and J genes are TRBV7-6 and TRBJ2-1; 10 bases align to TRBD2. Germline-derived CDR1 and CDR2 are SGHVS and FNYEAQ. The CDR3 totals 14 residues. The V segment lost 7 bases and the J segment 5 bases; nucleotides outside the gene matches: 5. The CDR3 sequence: CASTERGGNNEQFF. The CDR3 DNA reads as TGTGCCAGCACGGAGCGGGGGGGGAACAATGAGCAGTTCTTC.

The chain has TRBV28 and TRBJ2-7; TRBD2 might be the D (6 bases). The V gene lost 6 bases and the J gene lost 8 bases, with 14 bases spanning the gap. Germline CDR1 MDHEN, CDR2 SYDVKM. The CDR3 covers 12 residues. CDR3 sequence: CASRPGTPKQYF. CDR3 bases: TGTGCCAGCAGGCCGGGGACTCCGAAGCAGTACTTC.

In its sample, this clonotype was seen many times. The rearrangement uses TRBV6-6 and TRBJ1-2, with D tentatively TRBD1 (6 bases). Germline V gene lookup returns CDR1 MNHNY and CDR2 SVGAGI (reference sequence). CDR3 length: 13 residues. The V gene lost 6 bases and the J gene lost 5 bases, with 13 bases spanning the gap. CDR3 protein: CASSPTGLYGYTF. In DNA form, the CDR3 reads TGTGCCAGCAGCCCCACAGGGTTATATGGCTACACCTTC.